This T cell receptor (beta chain) was identified during a study of blood T cells in healthy people across ages (dated by TCRdb to the mid-2010s). Broadly, across the study: In model experiments, roughly one uniquely barcoded TCR beta cDNA molecule per two T cells was captured by template switching. Two additional independent replicas of 1 million unique cDNA reads from the same blood draw were analyzed for two donors (one aged 18 to 30 and one aged 80 or older). Age-related changes in TCR beta repertoire diversity were measured in the study by deep sequencing normalized with unique cDNA molecular identifiers. The donors were split into four age groups: young (average around 16 years), middle-aged (around 37), aged (approximately 59) and long-lived (about 74). To avoid experimental bias, donors of different ages were randomly spread across the sequencing lanes.

The roughly 38 donors, aged 6 to 90 years, were systemically healthy Caucasian individuals from Russia. Each donor gave around 9.5 milliliters of peripheral blood, collected into EDTA-treated Vacutainer tubes. Ficoll-Paque density-gradient centrifugation was used to isolate PBMCs, with at least 6.5 million obtained per sample. Trizol reagent was used to extract total RNA from PBMCs, with at least 6 micrograms per sample. For every donor, flow cytometry on a PBMC aliquot measured the percentage of naive CD45RAhigh/CD27high T cells. The germline V gene supplies CDR1 SGHRS and CDR2 YFSETQ. The CDR3 runs 14 amino acids, cysteine and phenylalanine included. The kept DNA is CDR3 alone, 42 bases in frame from the first base. A distance of 11 bases separates the germline ends of V and J, which lose 4 bases and 2 bases respectively. This clonotype appeared once. The target of this receptor is not known. It has no much larger one-base neighbor in the sample; base qualities were not kept. One read yields weak evidence.

Study-wide findings and limitations: Total diversity estimates from one million sequenced T cells were considered lower bounds and underestimates. Because the CMV infection status of the donors was unknown, age-related changes in expanded clonotypes may potentially have been confounded. As age increased, observed TCR beta diversity per million T cells dropped in a roughly linear way, and a significant reduction was already evident by age about 40. Compared with the aged group, more naive CD4+ T cells, fewer expanded clones and increased TCR diversity were shown by the long-lived group, suggesting age selection. A strong correlation was found between observed TCR beta diversity and the percentage of naive T cells measured by flow cytometry. Conclusive comparison of naive and antigen-experienced compartments was prevented by the profiling of bulk unsorted PBMCs.

Libraries were constructed by 5' RACE. TCRdb records Illumina HiSeq 2500 as the sequencer. A second PCR of roughly 7 to 11 cycles was performed with a sample-barcoded 5' primer and a J-beta primer mix. A unique molecular identifier was introduced onto each TCR beta cDNA molecule by a template-switch 5' adaptor carrying 12 random nucleotides. Each sample yielded at least 2.5 million CDR3-containing paired-end reads. The Mint cDNA synthesis kit, primed by a TRBC-specific oligonucleotide, was used to synthesize first-strand cDNA from all RNA. All cDNA was treated with uracil-DNA glycosylase and then went through a first 18-cycle PCR with the universal primers M1SS and BC2_uni_R. For the original study's pipeline: For normalization, 1 million high-quality reads were randomly selected from each sample, with every read carrying a distinct molecular identifier. Instead of being binned into consensus sequences, reads that shared molecular identifiers were thrown out. MiTCR, run with a Q25 quality threshold and the strictest error-elimination algorithm, handled CDR3 identification, clonotype clustering and error correction. A nonparametric unseen species model using Euler transformation provided a lower-bound estimate of total TCR beta diversity. The public sequencing data were trimmed at Q25 with fastp and processed into clonotypes with MiXCR by TCRdb, which kept only in-frame beta chains. Entries are consolidated by CDR3 protein sequence, retaining the most common genes and DNA. What appears here as the V and J calls and clone size reflects TCRdb's work, not the paper's. The sample includes 730,000 or so distinct CDR3 sequences, with approximately 40% observed a single time. The ten largest clones add up to 30% of the sample.

The receptor was isolated from a man older than 75 in good health. The sample comprised blood. The sequence is built from TRBV5-1 and TRBJ2-3, with an unclear D gene assignment. CDR3 protein: CASSGVRPTDTQYF. The DNA reads as follows: TGCGCCAGCAGCGGGGTCCGACCCACAGATACGCAGTATTTT.